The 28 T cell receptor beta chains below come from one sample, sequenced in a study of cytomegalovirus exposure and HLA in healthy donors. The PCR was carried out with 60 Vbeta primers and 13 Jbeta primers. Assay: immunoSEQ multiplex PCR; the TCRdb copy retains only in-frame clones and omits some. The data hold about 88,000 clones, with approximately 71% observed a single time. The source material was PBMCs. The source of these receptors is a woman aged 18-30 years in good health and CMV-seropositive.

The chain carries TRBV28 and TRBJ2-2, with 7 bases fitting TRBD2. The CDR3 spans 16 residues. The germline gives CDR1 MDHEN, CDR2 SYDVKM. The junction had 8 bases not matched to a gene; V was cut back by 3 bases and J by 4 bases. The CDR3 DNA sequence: TGTGCCAGCAGTTTTGGGTTGGGGGGGATCACCGGGGAGCTGTTTTTT. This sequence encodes CASSFGLGGITGELFF.

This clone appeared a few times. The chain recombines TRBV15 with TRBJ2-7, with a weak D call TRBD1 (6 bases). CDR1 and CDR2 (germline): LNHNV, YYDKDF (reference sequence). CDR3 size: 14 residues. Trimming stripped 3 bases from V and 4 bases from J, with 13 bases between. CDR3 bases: TGTGCCACCAGCAGGGGACAAAGGTTTTACGAGCAGTACTTC. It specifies CATSRGQRFYEQYF.

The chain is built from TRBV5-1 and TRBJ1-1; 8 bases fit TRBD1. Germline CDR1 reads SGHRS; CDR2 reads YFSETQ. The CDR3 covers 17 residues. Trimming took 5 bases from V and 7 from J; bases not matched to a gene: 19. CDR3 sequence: CASSLKGQGLPGSEAFF. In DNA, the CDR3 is TGCGCCAGCAGTTTAAAAGGACAGGGTTTACCGGGAAGTGAAGCTTTCTTT.

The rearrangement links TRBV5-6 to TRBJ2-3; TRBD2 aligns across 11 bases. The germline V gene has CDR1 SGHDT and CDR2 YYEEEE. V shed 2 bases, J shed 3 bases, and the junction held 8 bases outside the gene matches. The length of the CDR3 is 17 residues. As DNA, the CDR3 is TGTGCCAGCAGCTTTTTTAGCGGGGGGGCCGAGACAGATACGCAGTATTTT. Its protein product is CASSFFSGGAETDTQYF.

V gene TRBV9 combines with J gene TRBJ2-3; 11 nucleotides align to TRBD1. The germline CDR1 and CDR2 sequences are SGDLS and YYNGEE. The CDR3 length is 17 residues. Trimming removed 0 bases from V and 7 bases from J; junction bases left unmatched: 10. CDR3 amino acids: CASSVELWTGGENTQYF. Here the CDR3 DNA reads TGTGCCAGCAGCGTAGAACTCTGGACAGGGGGCGAAAATACGCAGTATTTT.

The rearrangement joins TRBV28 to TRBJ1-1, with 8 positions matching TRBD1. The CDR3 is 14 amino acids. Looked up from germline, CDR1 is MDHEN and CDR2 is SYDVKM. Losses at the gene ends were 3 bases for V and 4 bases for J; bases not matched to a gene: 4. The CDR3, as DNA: TGTGCCAGCAGTTTCAGGGGGCGGGGCACTGAAGCTTTCTTT. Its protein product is CASSFRGRGTEAFF.

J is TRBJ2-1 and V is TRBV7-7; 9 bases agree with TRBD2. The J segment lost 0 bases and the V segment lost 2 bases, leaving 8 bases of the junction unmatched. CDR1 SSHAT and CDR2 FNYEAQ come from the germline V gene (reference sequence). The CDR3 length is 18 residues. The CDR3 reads CASSLLSGGLSSYNEQFF. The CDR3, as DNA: TGTGCCAGCAGCTTACTTAGCGGGGGCCTTTCCTCCTACAATGAGCAGTTCTTC.

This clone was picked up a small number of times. CDR3 coding DNA: TGTGCCAGCAGTGATTGGGTAGCGGGCCCCTACGAGCAGTACTTC. This encodes CASSDWVAGPYEQYF. The chain has TRBV6-1 and TRBJ2-7; 7 positions match TRBD2. Germline V gene data show CDR1 as MNHNS and CDR2 as SASEGT. This CDR3 is built from 15 residues. Unmatched junction bases numbered 7, after V lost 3 bases and J lost 2 bases.

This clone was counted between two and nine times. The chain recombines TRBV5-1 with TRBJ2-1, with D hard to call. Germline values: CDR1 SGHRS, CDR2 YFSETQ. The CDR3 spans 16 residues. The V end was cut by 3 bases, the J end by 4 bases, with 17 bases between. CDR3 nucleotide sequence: TGCGCCAGCAGCTCGTTTCATCAGGAACTTTACAATGAGCAGTTCTTC. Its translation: CASSSFHQELYNEQFF.

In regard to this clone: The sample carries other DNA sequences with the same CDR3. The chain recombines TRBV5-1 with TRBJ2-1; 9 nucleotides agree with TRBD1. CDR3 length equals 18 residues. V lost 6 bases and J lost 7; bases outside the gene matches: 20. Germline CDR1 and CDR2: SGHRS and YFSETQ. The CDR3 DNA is TGCGCCAGCACGTTGCCTCCCTTCCGGGACAGGGAGAGAAATGAGCAGTTCTTC. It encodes CASTLPPFRDRERNEQFF. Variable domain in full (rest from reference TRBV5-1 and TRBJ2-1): KAGVTQTPRYLIKTRGQQVTLSCSPISGHRSVSWYQQTPGQGLQFLFEYFSETQRNKGNFPGRFSGRQFSNSRSEMNVSTLELGDSALYLCASTLPPFRDRERNEQFFGPGTRLTVL.

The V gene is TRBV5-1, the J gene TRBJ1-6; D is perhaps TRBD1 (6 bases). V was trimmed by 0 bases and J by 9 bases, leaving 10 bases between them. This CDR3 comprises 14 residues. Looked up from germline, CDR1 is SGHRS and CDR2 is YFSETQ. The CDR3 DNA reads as TGCGCCAGCAGCTTGGAGGGGGACGCTTCACCCCTCCACTTT. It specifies CASSLEGDASPLHF.

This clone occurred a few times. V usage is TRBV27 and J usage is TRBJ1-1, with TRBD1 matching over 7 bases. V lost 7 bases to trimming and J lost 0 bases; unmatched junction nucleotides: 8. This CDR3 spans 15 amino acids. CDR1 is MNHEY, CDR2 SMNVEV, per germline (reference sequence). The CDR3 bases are TGTGCCAGCATCAGGACAGGCCGGGTGAACACTGAAGCTTTCTTT. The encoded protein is CASIRTGRVNTEAFF.

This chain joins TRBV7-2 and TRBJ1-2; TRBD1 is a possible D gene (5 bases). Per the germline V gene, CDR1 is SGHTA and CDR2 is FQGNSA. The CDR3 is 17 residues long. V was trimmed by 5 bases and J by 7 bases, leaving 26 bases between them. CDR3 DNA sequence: TGTGCCAGCAGCCCCCTCTCTGGGGGGGGGATCAGCAGTGGCTACACCTTC. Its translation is CASSPLSGGGISSGYTF.

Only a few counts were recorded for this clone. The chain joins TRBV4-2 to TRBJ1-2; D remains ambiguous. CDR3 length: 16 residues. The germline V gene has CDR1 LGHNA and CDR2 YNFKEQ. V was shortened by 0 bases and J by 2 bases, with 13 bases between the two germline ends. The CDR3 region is CASSQEDRDTNYGYTF. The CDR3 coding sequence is TGTGCCAGCAGCCAAGAAGACCGGGATACAAACTATGGCTACACCTTC.

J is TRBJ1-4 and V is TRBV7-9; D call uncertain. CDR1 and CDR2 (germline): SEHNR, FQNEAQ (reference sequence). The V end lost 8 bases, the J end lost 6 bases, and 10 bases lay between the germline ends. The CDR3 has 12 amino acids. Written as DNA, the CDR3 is TGTGCCAGCGGCCGGAGGGATGAAAAACTGTTTTTT. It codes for CASGRRDEKLFF. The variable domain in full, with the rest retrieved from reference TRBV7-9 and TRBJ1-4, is DTGVSQNPRHKITKRGQNVTFRCDPISEHNRLYWYRQTLGQGPEFLTYFQNEAQLEKSRLLSDRFSAERPKGSFSTLEIQRTEQGDSAMYLCASGRRDEKLFFGSGTQLSVL.

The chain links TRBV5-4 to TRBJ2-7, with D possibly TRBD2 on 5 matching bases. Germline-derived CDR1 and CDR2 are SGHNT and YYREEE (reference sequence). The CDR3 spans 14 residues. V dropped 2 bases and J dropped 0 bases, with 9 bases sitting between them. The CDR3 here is CASSFGGSSYEQYF. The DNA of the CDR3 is TGTGCCAGCAGCTTTGGAGGTAGCTCCTACGAGCAGTACTTC.

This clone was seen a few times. The CDR3 protein is CASSLGWDSLYGYTF. For the CDR3, the DNA is TGCGCCAGCAGCTTGGGTTGGGACAGCCTTTATGGCTACACCTTC. The chain has TRBV5-1 and TRBJ1-2; 7 nucleotides agree with TRBD1. Germline values: CDR1 SGHRS, CDR2 YFSETQ. The CDR3 is 15 residues long. V shed 0 bases and J 5 bases; nucleotides not matched to a gene: 7.

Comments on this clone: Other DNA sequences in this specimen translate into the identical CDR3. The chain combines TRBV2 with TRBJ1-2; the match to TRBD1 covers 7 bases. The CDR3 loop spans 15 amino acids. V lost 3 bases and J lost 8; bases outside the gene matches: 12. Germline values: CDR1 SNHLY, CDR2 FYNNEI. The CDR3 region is CASSETRDSLRGYTF. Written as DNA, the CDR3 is TGTGCCAGCAGTGAGACACGGGACAGCCTTCGGGGCTACACCTTC.

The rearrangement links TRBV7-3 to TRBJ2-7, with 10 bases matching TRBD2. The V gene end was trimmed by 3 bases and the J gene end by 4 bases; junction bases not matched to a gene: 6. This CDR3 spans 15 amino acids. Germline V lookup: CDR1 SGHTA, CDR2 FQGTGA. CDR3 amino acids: CASSFLLAGVYEQYF. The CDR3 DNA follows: TGTGCCAGCAGCTTTCTCCTAGCGGGAGTATACGAGCAGTACTTC.

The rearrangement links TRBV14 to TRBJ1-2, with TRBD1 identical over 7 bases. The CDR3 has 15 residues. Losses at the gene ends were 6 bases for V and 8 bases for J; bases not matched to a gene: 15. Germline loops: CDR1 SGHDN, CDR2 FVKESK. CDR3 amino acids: CASSLRGGTEYGYTF. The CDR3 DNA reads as TGTGCCAGCAGTCTCCGAGGAGGGACAGAATACGGCTACACCTTC.

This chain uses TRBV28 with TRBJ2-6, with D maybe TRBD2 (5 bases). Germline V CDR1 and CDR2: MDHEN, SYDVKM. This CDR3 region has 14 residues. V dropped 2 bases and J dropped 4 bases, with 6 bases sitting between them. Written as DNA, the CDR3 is TGTGCCAGCAGTTTAGGAGGCGGGGCCAACGTCCTGACTTTC. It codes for CASSLGGGANVLTF.

This chain's CDR3 is CASSLGGRGTEAFF. The DNA of the CDR3 is TGCGCCAGCAGCTTGGGAGGGCGCGGCACTGAAGCTTTCTTT. The chain joins TRBV5-1 to TRBJ1-1; D call uncertain. The V gene lost 0 bases and the J gene lost 4 bases, with 10 bases spanning the gap. Germline V lookup: CDR1 SGHRS, CDR2 YFSETQ. The CDR3 has 14 residues. Filled out from reference TRBV5-1 and TRBJ1-1, the complete variable domain reads KAGVTQTPRYLIKTRGQQVTLSCSPISGHRSVSWYQQTPGQGLQFLFEYFSETQRNKGNFPGRFSGRQFSNSRSEMNVSTLELGDSALYLCASSLGGRGTEAFFGQGTRLTVV.

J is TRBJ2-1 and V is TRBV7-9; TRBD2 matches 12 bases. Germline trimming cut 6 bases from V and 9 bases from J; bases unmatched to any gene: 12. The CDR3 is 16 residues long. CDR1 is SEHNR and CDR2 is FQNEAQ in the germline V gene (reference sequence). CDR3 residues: CASSPGLAGRRGEQFF. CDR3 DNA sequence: TGTGCCAGCAGTCCCGGACTAGCGGGGCGTAGGGGTGAGCAGTTCTTC.

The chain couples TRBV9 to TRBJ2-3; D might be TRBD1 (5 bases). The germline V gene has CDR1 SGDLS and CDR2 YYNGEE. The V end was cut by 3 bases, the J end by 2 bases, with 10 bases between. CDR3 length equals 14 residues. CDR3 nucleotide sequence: TGTGCCAGCAGCGCCTCAGGGCTCACAGATACGCAGTATTTT. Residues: CASSASGLTDTQYF.

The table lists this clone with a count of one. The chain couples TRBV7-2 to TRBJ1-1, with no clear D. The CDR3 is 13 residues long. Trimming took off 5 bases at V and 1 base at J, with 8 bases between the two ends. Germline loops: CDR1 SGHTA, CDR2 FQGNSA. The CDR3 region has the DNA TGTGCCAGCAGCCTACAGTCGAACACTGAAGCTTTCTTT. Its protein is CASSLQSNTEAFF. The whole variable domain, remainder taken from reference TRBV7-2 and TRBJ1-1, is GAGVSQSPSNKVTEKGKDVELRCDPISGHTALYWYRQSLGQGLEFLIYFQGNSAPDKSGLPSDRFSAERTGGSVSTLTIQRTQQEDSAVYLCASSLQSNTEAFFGQGTRLTVV.

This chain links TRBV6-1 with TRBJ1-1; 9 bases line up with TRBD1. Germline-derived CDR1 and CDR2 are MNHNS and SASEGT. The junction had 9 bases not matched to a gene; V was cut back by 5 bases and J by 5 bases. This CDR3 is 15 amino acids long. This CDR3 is CASSSTGTGRTEAFF. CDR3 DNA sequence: TGTGCCAGCAGTTCCACCGGGACAGGGAGGACTGAAGCTTTCTTT.

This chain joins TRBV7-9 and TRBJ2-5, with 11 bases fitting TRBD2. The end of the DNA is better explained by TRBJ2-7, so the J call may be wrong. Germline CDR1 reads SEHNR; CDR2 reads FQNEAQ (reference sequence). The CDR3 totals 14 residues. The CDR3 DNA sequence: TGTGCCAGCAGCTTTAGCGGGAGGGTACACGAGCAGTACTTC. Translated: CASSFSGRVHEQYF.

CDR3 coding DNA: TGTGCCAGCAGCCCCACCGGGACTTCGACAGATACGCAGTATTTT. Residues: CASSPTGTSTDTQYF. The J gene is TRBJ2-3, the V gene TRBV2; TRBD2 is a possible D gene (6 bases). Trimming took 6 bases from V and 3 from J, leaving 16 bases between them. The germline V gene has CDR1 SNHLY and CDR2 FYNNEI. This CDR3 is 15 amino acids long.